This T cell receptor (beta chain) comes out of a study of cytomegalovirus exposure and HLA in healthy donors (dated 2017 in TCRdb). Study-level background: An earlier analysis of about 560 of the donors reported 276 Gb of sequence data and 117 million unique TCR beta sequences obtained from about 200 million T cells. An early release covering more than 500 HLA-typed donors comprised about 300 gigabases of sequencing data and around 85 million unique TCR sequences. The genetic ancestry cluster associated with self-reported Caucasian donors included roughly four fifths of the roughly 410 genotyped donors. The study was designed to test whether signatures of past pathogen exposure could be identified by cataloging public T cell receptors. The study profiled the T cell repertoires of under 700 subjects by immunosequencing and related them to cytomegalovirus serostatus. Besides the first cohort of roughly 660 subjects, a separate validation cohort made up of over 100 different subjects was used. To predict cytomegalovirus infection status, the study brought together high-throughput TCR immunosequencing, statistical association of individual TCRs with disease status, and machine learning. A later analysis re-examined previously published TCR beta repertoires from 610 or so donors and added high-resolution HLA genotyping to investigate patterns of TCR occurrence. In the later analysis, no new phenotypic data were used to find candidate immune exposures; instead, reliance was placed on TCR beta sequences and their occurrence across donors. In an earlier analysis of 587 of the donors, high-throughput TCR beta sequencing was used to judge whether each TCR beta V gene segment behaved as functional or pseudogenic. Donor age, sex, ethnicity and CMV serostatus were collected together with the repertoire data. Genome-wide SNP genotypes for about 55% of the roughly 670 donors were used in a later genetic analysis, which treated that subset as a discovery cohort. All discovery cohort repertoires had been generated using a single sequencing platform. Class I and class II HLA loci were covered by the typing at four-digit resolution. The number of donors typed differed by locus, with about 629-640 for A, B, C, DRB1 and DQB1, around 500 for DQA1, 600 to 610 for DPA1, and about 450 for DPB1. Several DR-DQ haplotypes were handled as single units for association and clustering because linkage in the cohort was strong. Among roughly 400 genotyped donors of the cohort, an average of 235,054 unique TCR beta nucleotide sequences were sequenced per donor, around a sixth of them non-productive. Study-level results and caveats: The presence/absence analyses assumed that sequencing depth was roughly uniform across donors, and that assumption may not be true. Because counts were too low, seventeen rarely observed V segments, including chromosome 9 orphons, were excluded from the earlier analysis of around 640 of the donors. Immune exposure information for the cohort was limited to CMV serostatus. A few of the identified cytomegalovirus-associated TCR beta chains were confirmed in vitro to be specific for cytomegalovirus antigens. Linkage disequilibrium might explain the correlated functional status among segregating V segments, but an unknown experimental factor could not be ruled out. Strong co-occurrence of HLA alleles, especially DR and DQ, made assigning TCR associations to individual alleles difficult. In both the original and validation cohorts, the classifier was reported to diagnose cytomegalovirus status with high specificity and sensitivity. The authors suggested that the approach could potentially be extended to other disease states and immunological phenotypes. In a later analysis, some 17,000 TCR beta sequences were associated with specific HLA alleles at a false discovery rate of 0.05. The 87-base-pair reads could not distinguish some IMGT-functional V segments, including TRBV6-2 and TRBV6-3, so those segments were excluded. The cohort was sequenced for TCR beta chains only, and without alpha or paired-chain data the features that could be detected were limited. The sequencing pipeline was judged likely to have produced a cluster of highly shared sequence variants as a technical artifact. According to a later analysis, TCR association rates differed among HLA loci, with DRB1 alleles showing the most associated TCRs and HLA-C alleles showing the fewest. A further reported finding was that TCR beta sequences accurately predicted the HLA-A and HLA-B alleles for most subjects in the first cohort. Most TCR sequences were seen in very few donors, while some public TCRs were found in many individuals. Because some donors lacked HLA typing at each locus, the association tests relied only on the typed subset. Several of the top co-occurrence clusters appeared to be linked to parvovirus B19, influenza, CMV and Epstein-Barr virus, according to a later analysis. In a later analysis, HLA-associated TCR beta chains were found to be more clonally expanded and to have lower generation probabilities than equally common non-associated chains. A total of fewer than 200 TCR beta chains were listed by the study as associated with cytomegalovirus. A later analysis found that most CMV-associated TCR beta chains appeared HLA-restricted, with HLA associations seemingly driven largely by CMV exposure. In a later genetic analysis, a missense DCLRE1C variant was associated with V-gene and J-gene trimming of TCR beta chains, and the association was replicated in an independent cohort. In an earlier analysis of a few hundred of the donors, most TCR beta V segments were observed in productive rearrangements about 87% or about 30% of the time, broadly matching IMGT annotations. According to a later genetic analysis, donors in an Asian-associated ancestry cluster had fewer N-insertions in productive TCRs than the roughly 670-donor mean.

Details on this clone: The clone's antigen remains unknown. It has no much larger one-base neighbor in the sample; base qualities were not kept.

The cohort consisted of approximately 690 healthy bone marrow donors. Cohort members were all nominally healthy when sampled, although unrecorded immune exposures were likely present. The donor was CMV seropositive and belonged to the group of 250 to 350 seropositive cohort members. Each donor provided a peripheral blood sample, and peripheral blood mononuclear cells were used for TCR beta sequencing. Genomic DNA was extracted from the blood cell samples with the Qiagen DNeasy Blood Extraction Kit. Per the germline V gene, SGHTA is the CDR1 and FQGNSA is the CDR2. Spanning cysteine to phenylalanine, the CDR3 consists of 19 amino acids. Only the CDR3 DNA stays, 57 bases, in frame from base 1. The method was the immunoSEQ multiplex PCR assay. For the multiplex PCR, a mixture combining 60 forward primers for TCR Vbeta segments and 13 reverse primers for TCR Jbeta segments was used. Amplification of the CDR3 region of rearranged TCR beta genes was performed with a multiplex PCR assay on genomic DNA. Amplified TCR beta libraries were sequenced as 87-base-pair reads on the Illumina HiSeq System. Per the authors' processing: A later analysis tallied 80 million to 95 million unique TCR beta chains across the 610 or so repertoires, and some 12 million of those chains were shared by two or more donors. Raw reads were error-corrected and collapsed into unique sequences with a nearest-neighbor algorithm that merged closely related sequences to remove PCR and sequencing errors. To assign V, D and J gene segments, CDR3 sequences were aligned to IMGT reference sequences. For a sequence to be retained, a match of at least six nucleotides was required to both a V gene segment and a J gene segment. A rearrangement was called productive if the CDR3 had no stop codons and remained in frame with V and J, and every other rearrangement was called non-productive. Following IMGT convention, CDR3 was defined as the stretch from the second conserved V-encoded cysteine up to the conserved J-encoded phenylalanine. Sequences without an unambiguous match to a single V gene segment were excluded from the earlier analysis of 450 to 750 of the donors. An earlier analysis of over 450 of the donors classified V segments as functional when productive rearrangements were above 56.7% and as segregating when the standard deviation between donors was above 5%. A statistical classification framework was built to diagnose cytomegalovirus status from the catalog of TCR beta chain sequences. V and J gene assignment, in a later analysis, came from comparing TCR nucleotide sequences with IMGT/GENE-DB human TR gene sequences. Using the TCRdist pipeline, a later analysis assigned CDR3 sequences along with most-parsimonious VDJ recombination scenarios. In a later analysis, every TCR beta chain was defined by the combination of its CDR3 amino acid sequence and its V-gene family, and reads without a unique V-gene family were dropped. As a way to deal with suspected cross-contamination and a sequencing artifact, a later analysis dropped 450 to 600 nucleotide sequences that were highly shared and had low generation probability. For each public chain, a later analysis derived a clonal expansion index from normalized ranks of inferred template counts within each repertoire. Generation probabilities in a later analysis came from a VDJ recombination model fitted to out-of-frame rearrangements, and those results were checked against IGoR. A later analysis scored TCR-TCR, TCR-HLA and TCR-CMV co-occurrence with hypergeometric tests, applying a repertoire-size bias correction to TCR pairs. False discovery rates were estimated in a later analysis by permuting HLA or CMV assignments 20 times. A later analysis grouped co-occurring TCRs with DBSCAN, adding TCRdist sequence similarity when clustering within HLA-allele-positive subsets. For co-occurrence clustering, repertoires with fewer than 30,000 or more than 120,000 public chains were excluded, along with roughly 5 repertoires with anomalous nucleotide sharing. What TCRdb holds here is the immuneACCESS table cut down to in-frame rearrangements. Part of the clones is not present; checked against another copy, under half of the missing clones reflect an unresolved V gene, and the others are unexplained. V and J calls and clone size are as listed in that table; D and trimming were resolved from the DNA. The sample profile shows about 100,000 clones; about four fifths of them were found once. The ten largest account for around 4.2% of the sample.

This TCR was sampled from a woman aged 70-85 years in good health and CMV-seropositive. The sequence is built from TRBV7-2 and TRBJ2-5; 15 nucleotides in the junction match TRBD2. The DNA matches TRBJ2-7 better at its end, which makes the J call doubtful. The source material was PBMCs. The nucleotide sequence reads TGTGCCAGCAGCTTGCCTCCGGGACTAGCGGGAGGTTGGCGCTACGAGCAGTACTTC. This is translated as CASSLPPGLAGGWRYEQYF.